Listed below are T cell receptor beta chains from one sample, sequenced in a study of blood T cell repertoires in COVID-19. Produced via immunoSEQ multiplex PCR; TCRdb's table is partial and in-frame only. Of approximately 190,000 clones listed, around four fifths are singletons. The sample consisted of peripheral blood. The source of these receptors is a young man with active or convalescent COVID-19. Both conserved end residues are part of each CDR3. A D gene is named only where the DNA matches it firmly. A clone size is listed for some rows: how often the clone was seen (once, few, many), or a class if it is expanded.

cdr3_nt	cdr3_aa	v_call	j_call	d_call	clone_size
TGTGCCTGGACCCTACAGGGTTATGGCTACACCTTC	CAWTLQGYGYTF	TRBV30	TRBJ1-2	NA	NA
TGTGCCAGCAGCCCGGACAGGGGAAGATACACTGAAGCTTTCTTT	CASSPDRGRYTEAFF	TRBV13	TRBJ1-1	TRBD1	NA
TGTGCCAGTAGTTCGGGACAGGGTTCCTACGAGCAGTACTTC	CASSSGQGSYEQYF	TRBV19	TRBJ2-7	TRBD1	NA
TGTGCCAGTAGTTTTAACAGGGAGCAGCCCCAGCATTTT	CASSFNREQPQHF	TRBV19	TRBJ1-5	NA	few
TGTGCCAGCAGGGACAGCGGGGGATCGCACAATGAGCAGTTCTTC	CASRDSGGSHNEQFF	TRBV3-1/TRBV3-2	TRBJ2-1	TRBD2	NA
TGTGCCAGCAGGAGGGAATCCGGGAGGGCGGATGGCTACACCTTC	CASRRESGRADGYTF	TRBV2	TRBJ1-2	NA	NA
TGTGCCAGCAGCGTAGGGACAGACAGCTATGGCTACACCTTC	CASSVGTDSYGYTF	TRBV9	TRBJ1-2	NA	NA
TGTGCCAGCAGTGGACCGACAGGCGCTGCTTTAAACACTGAAGCTTTCTTT	CASSGPTGAALNTEAFF	TRBV6-1	TRBJ1-1	NA	NA
TGTGCCAGCAGTTACGGACAGGGCAATCAGCCCCAGCATTTT	CASSYGQGNQPQHF	TRBV6-5	TRBJ1-5	TRBD1	few
TGTGCCAGCAGCGTAGCGTTTTCGGGGGACTATGGCTACACCTTC	CASSVAFSGDYGYTF	TRBV9	TRBJ1-2	NA	medium-sized
TGTGCCAGCAAGCCGGGACAGGGGTCTATCAATGAGCAGTTCTTC	CASKPGQGSINEQFF	TRBV6-5	TRBJ2-1	TRBD1	NA
TGTGCCAGCAGTTATAGCGTTCAAGAGACCCAGTACTTC	CASSYSVQETQYF	TRBV6-2/TRBV6-3	TRBJ2-5	NA	NA
TGTGCCATCAGTGAGGCAGGGACCCAGTACTTC	CAISEAGTQYF	TRBV10-3	TRBJ2-5	NA	few
TGTGCCAGCAGCTTCGCCGGGACAGGGAACACCGGGGAGCTGTTTTTT	CASSFAGTGNTGELFF	TRBV7-2	TRBJ2-2	TRBD1	NA
TGCGCCAGCAGCCCCGGGGGAGTGAGGGATGAAAAACTGTTTTTT	CASSPGGVRDEKLFF	TRBV5-1	TRBJ1-4	NA	NA
TGTGCCATCAGTGAGTCTCCGGGACAGGGGGCAGATACGCAGTATTTT	CAISESPGQGADTQYF	TRBV10-3	TRBJ2-3	TRBD1	many
TGTGCCAGCAGTAGCGGGGGGATTTCAGATACGCAGTATTTT	CASSSGGISDTQYF	TRBV6-5	TRBJ2-3	TRBD2	NA
TGCGCCAGCAGCTCCGGGACAGGGCCAAGCCAGCCCCAGCATTTT	CASSSGTGPSQPQHF	TRBV5-1	TRBJ1-5	TRBD1	NA
TGTGCCAGTAGTCGAACCAATAAGGGGGACACTGAAGCTTTCTTT	CASSRTNKGDTEAFF	TRBV19	TRBJ1-1	NA	many
TGTGCCAGTAGGGAACTAGCGGGAGGGCCTACCCAGTACTTC	CASRELAGGPTQYF	TRBV19	TRBJ2-5	TRBD2	NA
TGTGCCAGCACTATTCCCGGGACAGGGGGTGAGACCCAGTACTTC	CASTIPGTGGETQYF	TRBV2	TRBJ2-5	TRBD1	NA
TGCGCCAGCAGCCTACAGGACAGGGGCCCTCAGGGGGCTGAAGCTTTCTTT	CASSLQDRGPQGAEAFF	TRBV5-1	TRBJ1-1	TRBD1	NA
TGTGCCAGTAGTAGCGGACAGGGTAACTATGGCTACACCTTC	CASSSGQGNYGYTF	TRBV19	TRBJ1-2	TRBD1	NA
TGTGCCAGCAGTGACGGGGGATCGGGAAACACCATATATTTT	CASSDGGSGNTIYF	TRBV2	TRBJ1-3	NA	NA
TGCAGTGCTAGTACCGGAGTCAATCAGCCCCAGCATTTT	CSASTGVNQPQHF	TRBV20-1	TRBJ1-5	NA	NA
TGTGCCAGCAGCGTCGGGGTCAGTATTTCGAACACTGAAGCTTTCTTT	CASSVGVSISNTEAFF	TRBV9	TRBJ1-1	NA	NA
TGTGCCAGCAGCGAGGGGACTGTTCAGAATCAGCCCCAGCATTTT	CASSEGTVQNQPQHF	TRBV9	TRBJ1-5	NA	NA
TGCGCCAGCAGTGAGTCGGTAGTTAGCGGGATTTTGGATACGCAGTATTTT	CASSESVVSGILDTQYF	TRBV10-1	TRBJ2-3	TRBD2	NA
TGTGCCAGCAGCCAGGGGACAGCGACTAATGAAAAACTGTTTTTT	CASSQGTATNEKLFF	TRBV7-2	TRBJ1-4	TRBD1	NA
TGTGCCAGCAGACCGACAGGGGTTGGAAACACCATATATTTT	CASRPTGVGNTIYF	TRBV28	TRBJ1-3	TRBD1	NA
TGTGCCAGCGCGAAGGGAGTGAACACTGAAACTTTCTTT	CASAKGVNTETFF	TRBV27	TRBJ1-1	NA	NA
TGTGCCAGCTACGGGACAGGGACTTCCTACGAGCAGTACTTC	CASYGTGTSYEQYF	TRBV6-5	TRBJ2-7	TRBD1	NA
TGTGCCAGCAGCTTCCGAGCTGAAGCTTTCTTT	CASSFRAEAFF	TRBV6-5	TRBJ1-1	NA	NA
TGCGCCAGCAGCTTGGGTATGGGCTACACCTTC	CASSLGMGYTF	TRBV5-1	TRBJ1-2	NA	NA
TGTGCCAGCAGTGCGACATCGAACACCGGGGAGCTGTTTTTT	CASSATSNTGELFF	TRBV2	TRBJ2-2	NA	once
TGCGCCAGCAGCCAGGTGGGGGGTGTTGAAGCTTTCTTT	CASSQVGGVEAFF	TRBV4-1	TRBJ1-1	NA	NA